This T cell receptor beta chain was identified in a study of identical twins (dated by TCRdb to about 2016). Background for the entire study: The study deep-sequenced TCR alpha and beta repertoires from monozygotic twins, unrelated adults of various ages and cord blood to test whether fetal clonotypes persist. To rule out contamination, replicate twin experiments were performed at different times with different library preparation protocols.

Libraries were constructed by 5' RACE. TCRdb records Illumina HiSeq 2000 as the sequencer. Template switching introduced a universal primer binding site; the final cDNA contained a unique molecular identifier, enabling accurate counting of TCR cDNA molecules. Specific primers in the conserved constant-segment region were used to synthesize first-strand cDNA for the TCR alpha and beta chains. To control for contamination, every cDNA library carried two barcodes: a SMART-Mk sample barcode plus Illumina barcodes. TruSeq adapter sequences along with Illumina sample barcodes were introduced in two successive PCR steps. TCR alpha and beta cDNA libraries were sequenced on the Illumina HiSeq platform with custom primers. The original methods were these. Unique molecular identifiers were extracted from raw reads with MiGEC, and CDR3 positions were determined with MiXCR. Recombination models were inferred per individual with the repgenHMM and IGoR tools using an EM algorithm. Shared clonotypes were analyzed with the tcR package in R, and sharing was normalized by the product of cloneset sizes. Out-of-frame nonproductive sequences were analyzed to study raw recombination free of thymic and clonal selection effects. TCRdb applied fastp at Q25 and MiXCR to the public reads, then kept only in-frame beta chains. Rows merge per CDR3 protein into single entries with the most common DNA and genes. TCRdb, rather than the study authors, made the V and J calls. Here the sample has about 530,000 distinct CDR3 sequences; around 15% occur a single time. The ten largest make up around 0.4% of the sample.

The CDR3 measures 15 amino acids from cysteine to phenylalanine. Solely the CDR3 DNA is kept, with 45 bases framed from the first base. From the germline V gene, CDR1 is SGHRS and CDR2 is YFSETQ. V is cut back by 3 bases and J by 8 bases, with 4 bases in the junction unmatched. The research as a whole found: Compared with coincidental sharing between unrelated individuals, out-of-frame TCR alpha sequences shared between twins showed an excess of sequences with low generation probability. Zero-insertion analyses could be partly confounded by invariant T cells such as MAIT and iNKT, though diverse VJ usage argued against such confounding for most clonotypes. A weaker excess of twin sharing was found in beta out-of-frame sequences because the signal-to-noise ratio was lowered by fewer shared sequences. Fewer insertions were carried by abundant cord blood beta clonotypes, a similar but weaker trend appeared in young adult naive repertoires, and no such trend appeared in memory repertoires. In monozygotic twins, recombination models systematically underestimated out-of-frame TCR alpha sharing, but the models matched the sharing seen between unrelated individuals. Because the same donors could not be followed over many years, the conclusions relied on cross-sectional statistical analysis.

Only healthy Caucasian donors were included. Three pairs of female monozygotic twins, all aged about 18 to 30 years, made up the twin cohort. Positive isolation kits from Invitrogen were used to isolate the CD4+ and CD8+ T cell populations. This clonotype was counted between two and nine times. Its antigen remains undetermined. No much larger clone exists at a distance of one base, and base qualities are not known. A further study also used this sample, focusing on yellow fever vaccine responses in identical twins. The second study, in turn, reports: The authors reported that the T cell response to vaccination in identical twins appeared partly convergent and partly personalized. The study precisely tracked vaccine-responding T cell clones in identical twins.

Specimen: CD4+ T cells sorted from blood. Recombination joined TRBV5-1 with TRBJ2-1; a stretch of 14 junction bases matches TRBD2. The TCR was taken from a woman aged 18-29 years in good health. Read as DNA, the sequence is TGCGCCAGCAGCTGGGGGACTAGCGGGGGCTATGAGCAGTTCTTC. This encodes CASSWGTSGGYEQFF.